These T cell receptor beta chains were read from a single sample in a study of control samples from healthy donors and cancer patients. Repertoires were generated with immunoSEQ multiplex PCR, while TCRdb's copy carries only in-frame clones and drops some. The repertoire has tens of thousands of clones, just over 90% of them found once; the top ten carry roughly 1.5%. The sequencing input was blood. The receptors were gathered from a woman in her 30s in good health. The CDR3 runs from the conserved cysteine through the conserved F or W. Fields, in order: J gene, V gene, D gene, clone size, CDR3 protein, CDR3 DNA. D genes are given only for firm matches. The listing skips clone size in some rows; elsewhere it reads once, few, many or a size class.

j_call: TRBJ1-2
v_call: TRBV28
d_call: TRBD1
clone_size: -
cdr3_aa: CASREQGSGYTF
cdr3_nt: TGTGCCAGCAGGGAACAGGGGTCGGGCTACACCTTC

j_call: TRBJ1-3
v_call: TRBV10-2
d_call: -
clone_size: -
cdr3_aa: CASSESRLGDTIYF
cdr3_nt: TGCGCCAGCAGTGAGTCGAGGTTGGGGGACACCATATATTTT

j_call: TRBJ1-1
v_call: TRBV5-6
d_call: -
clone_size: -
cdr3_aa: CASSLLGQNTEAFF
cdr3_nt: TGTGCCAGCAGCTTGTTAGGGCAGAACACTGAAGCTTTCTTT

j_call: TRBJ1-1
v_call: TRBV5-1
d_call: -
clone_size: -
cdr3_aa: CASSLGGLVTEAFF
cdr3_nt: TGCGCCAGCAGCTTGGGGGGTCTTGTCACTGAAGCTTTCTTT

j_call: TRBJ1-1
v_call: TRBV28
d_call: -
clone_size: once
cdr3_aa: CASSPASRQAFF
cdr3_nt: TGTGCCAGCAGCCCCGCCTCCCGACAGGCTTTCTTT

j_call: TRBJ1-6
v_call: TRBV6-5
d_call: TRBD1
clone_size: -
cdr3_aa: CASSYHVGQGISPLHF
cdr3_nt: TGTGCCAGCAGTTACCACGTGGGACAGGGGATTTCACCCCTCCACTTT

j_call: TRBJ1-1
v_call: TRBV28
d_call: TRBD1
clone_size: -
cdr3_aa: CASSLRDRGPGGTEAFF
cdr3_nt: TGTGCCAGCAGTCTCCGGGACAGGGGGCCCGGGGGCACTGAAGCTTTCTTT

j_call: TRBJ2-5
v_call: TRBV11-2
d_call: -
clone_size: -
cdr3_aa: CASSWLQGRETQYF
cdr3_nt: TGTGCCAGCAGCTGGTTACAGGGTAGGGAGACCCAGTACTTC

j_call: TRBJ2-5
v_call: TRBV5-1
d_call: -
clone_size: -
cdr3_aa: CASSLDLQGQETQYF
cdr3_nt: TGCGCCAGCAGCTTGGATTTGCAGGGCCAAGAGACCCAGTACTTC

j_call: TRBJ1-6
v_call: TRBV27
d_call: -
clone_size: -
cdr3_aa: CASSWGSPYNSPLHF
cdr3_nt: TGTGCCAGCAGTTGGGGGAGCCCCTATAATTCACCCCTCCACTTT

j_call: TRBJ1-1
v_call: TRBV6-5
d_call: -
clone_size: -
cdr3_aa: CASSYSTDPNTEAFF
cdr3_nt: TGTGCCAGCAGTTACTCGACAGATCCGAACACTGAAGCTTTCTTT

j_call: TRBJ1-5
v_call: TRBV3-1/TRBV3-2
d_call: -
clone_size: -
cdr3_aa: CASSQGPQPQHF
cdr3_nt: TGTGCCAGCAGCCAAGGCCCTCAGCCCCAGCATTTT

j_call: TRBJ1-5
v_call: TRBV27
d_call: -
clone_size: once
cdr3_aa: CASSLGSGNQPQHF
cdr3_nt: TGTGCCAGCAGTTTGGGGAGCGGCAATCAGCCCCAGCATTTT

j_call: TRBJ2-7
v_call: TRBV28
d_call: TRBD1
clone_size: -
cdr3_aa: CASTDQDRGRYEQYF
cdr3_nt: TGTGCCAGCACCGACCAGGACAGGGGAAGGTACGAGCAGTACTTC

j_call: TRBJ1-1
v_call: TRBV10-2
d_call: TRBD1
clone_size: -
cdr3_aa: CASRHPGQGWTEAFF
cdr3_nt: TGCGCCAGCAGGCACCCGGGACAGGGGTGGACTGAAGCTTTCTTT

j_call: TRBJ1-3
v_call: TRBV7-9
d_call: -
clone_size: -
cdr3_aa: CASSSYVGQRLGNTIYF
cdr3_nt: TGTGCCAGCAGCTCATACGTAGGACAGCGCCTCGGAAACACCATATATTTT

j_call: TRBJ2-1
v_call: TRBV18
d_call: -
clone_size: -
cdr3_aa: CASSPNPGSYNEQFF
cdr3_nt: TGTGCCAGCTCACCGAACCCTGGCTCCTACAATGAGCAGTTCTTC

j_call: TRBJ1-5
v_call: TRBV2
d_call: -
clone_size: -
cdr3_aa: CASRDDSYSNQPQHF
cdr3_nt: TGTGCCAGCAGGGACGACAGTTATAGCAATCAGCCCCAGCATTTT

j_call: TRBJ2-2
v_call: TRBV7-8
d_call: -
clone_size: -
cdr3_aa: CASLGGGNTGELFF
cdr3_nt: TGTGCCAGCCTTGGGGGAGGGAACACCGGGGAGCTGTTTTTT

j_call: TRBJ1-1
v_call: TRBV19
d_call: -
clone_size: -
cdr3_aa: CASRREAGTRLRAFF
cdr3_nt: TGTGCCAGTAGGCGGGAGGCGGGTACGCGCCTCCGAGCTTTCTTT

j_call: TRBJ2-7
v_call: TRBV14
d_call: TRBD1
clone_size: -
cdr3_aa: CASSHVAGQGYEQYF
cdr3_nt: TGTGCCAGCAGCCATGTCGCGGGACAGGGTTACGAGCAGTACTTC

j_call: TRBJ1-2
v_call: TRBV18
d_call: -
clone_size: -
cdr3_aa: CASSPVEAANYGYTF
cdr3_nt: TGTGCCAGCTCACCTGTGGAGGCCGCTAACTATGGCTACACCTTC

j_call: TRBJ2-1
v_call: TRBV6-1
d_call: TRBD2
clone_size: -
cdr3_aa: CASSELSGAYNEQFF
cdr3_nt: TGTGCCAGCAGTGAATTGAGCGGGGCCTACAATGAGCAGTTCTTC

j_call: TRBJ1-1
v_call: TRBV5-5
d_call: -
clone_size: -
cdr3_aa: CASTLPEKTEGDTEAFF
cdr3_nt: TGTGCCAGCACCTTACCGGAAAAGACAGAGGGGGACACTGAAGCTTTCTTT

j_call: TRBJ2-6
v_call: TRBV6-1
d_call: -
clone_size: -
cdr3_aa: CASSEAASGANVLTF
cdr3_nt: TGTGCCAGCAGTGAAGCGGCCTCTGGGGCCAACGTCCTGACTTTC

j_call: TRBJ2-3
v_call: TRBV5-4
d_call: TRBD1
clone_size: -
cdr3_aa: CASSVTGVDTQYF
cdr3_nt: TGTGCCAGCAGCGTGACAGGGGTAGATACGCAGTATTTT

j_call: TRBJ2-3
v_call: TRBV5-4
d_call: -
clone_size: -
cdr3_aa: CASKGDVLTDTQYF
cdr3_nt: TGTGCCAGCAAAGGGGACGTCCTCACAGATACGCAGTATTTT

j_call: TRBJ1-1
v_call: TRBV18
d_call: -
clone_size: once
cdr3_aa: CASSPERGPTEAFF
cdr3_nt: TGTGCCAGCTCACCGGAACGGGGACCCACTGAAGCTTTCTTT

j_call: TRBJ2-7
v_call: TRBV25-1
d_call: TRBD1
clone_size: once
cdr3_aa: CASSGWTGPSYEQYF
cdr3_nt: TGTGCCAGCAGTGGTTGGACAGGACCCTCCTACGAGCAGTACTTC

j_call: TRBJ1-2
v_call: TRBV4-1
d_call: -
clone_size: -
cdr3_aa: CARLLRDNYGYTF
cdr3_nt: TGCGCCAGATTACTCCGGGACAATTATGGCTACACCTTC

j_call: TRBJ2-3
v_call: TRBV20-1
d_call: TRBD2
clone_size: -
cdr3_aa: CSASKGASGGTDTQYF
cdr3_nt: TGCAGTGCTAGTAAAGGGGCTAGCGGGGGCACAGATACGCAGTATTTT

j_call: TRBJ1-2
v_call: TRBV11-2
d_call: -
clone_size: -
cdr3_aa: CASSLATVNNYGYTF
cdr3_nt: TGTGCCAGCAGCTTAGCTACAGTCAATAACTATGGCTACACCTTC

j_call: TRBJ2-7
v_call: TRBV7-9
d_call: -
clone_size: -
cdr3_aa: CASSSDWTYEQYF
cdr3_nt: TGTGCCAGCAGCTCGGACTGGACCTACGAGCAGTACTTC

j_call: TRBJ1-1
v_call: TRBV7-3
d_call: -
clone_size: -
cdr3_aa: CASSLIGGGWGDTEAFF
cdr3_nt: TGTGCCAGCAGCTTAATCGGCGGGGGCTGGGGAGACACTGAAGCTTTCTTT

j_call: TRBJ2-1
v_call: TRBV3-1/TRBV3-2
d_call: TRBD1
clone_size: -
cdr3_aa: CASSQDSVRGHEQFF
cdr3_nt: TGTGCCAGCAGCCAAGATTCTGTTAGGGGGCATGAGCAGTTCTTC

j_call: TRBJ1-5
v_call: TRBV28
d_call: -
clone_size: -
cdr3_aa: CASSGWEGWQPQHF
cdr3_nt: TGTGCCAGCAGTGGGTGGGAGGGATGGCAGCCCCAGCATTTT

j_call: TRBJ2-3
v_call: TRBV11-2
d_call: -
clone_size: -
cdr3_aa: CASSLTGITQYF
cdr3_nt: TGTGCCAGCAGCCTTACAGGGATCACGCAGTATTTT